Included here is one T cell receptor (beta chain) sequence, with context. TCRdb keeps only in-frame clones here, not all; method: immunoSEQ multiplex PCR. The repertoire holds some 68,000 clones, with approximately 90% as singletons. Trimming took 4 bases from V and 6 from J, leaving 6 bases between them. The CDR3 sequence is 10 residues long. Germline V gene lookup returns CDR1 SQVTM and CDR2 ANQGSEA. The entry originates in a study of T cell changes during pregnancy in multiple sclerosis. V and J are TRBV29-1 and TRBJ1-1; D not certain. This clonotype was sampled from a female donor with multiple sclerosis, enrolled in a pregnancy study. Source: peripheral blood, taken in the second trimester of pregnancy. The chain's CDR3 is CSVVIAEAFF. For the CDR3, the DNA is TGCAGCGTTGTTATCGCTGAAGCTTTCTTT.